This TCR beta chain appears in the sequencing data of a study of metastatic and nonmetastatic thyroid tumors. Germline V gene data show CDR1 as DFQATT and CDR2 as SNEGSKA (reference sequence). This CDR3 is built from 11 residues. Patients were all untreated before their thyroid surgery. TCRdb ran MiXCR on the PCR reads. The sample includes just over 20,000 clones, 9% to 15% seen only once; the top ten take approximately 6.2%. This clone was observed many times. The clonotype comes from a male donor with papillary thyroid cancer or a benign thyroid nodule (not recorded which). Some clones in this sample may be carry-over from other donors' samples. Sequencing used blood. This chain uses TRBV20-1 with TRBJ2-2, with 8 bases identical to TRBD1. The CDR3, as DNA: TGCGGACAGGGTTTCGCCGGGGAGCTGTTTTTT. This gives the protein CGQGFAGELFF.